This passage covers 24 T cell receptor beta chains from one sample sequenced in a study of cytomegalovirus exposure and HLA in healthy donors. Vbeta (60) and Jbeta (13) primers were used in the PCR. TCRdb keeps only in-frame clones here, not all; method: immunoSEQ multiplex PCR. In the table there are 90,000 to 120,000 clones, over 75% of which are singletons. Sequenced sample: PBMCs. All receptors come from a woman between 18 and 29 years old in good health and CMV-seropositive.

The V gene is TRBV10-2, the J gene TRBJ2-1, with 13 positions matching TRBD2. CDR1 and CDR2 (germline): WSHSY, SAAADI. J was trimmed by 7 bases and V by 10 bases; bases with no gene match: 4. CDR3 length: 13 residues. CDR3 amino acids: CAIWTSGGNEQFF. The CDR3 DNA reads TGCGCCATCTGGACTAGCGGGGGAAATGAGCAGTTCTTC.

The V gene is TRBV6-1, the J gene TRBJ1-5; possibly TRBD1 for D (6 bases). V lost 4 bases, J lost 0 bases, and 19 bases lay in between. This CDR3 has 18 amino acids. Germline V gene lookup returns CDR1 MNHNS and CDR2 SASEGT. The CDR3 DNA is TGTGCCAGCAGTGGCATGAAAGAGGGACACCATAGCAATCAGCCCCAGCATTTT. Protein product: CASSGMKEGHHSNQPQHF.

J is TRBJ2-7 and V is TRBV7-2, with D hard to call. V was trimmed by 1 base and J by 0 bases, leaving 7 bases between them. The CDR3 totals 14 residues. The germline V gene encodes CDR1 SGHTA and CDR2 FQGNSA. The CDR3 is CASSLEFSSYEQYF. The CDR3 DNA sequence: TGTGCCAGCAGCTTAGAGTTTAGCTCCTACGAGCAGTACTTC. Together with reference TRBV7-2 and TRBJ2-7, the CDR3 gives the full variable domain: GAGVSQSPSNKVTEKGKDVELRCDPISGHTALYWYRQSLGQGLEFLIYFQGNSAPDKSGLPSDRFSAERTGGSVSTLTIQRTQQEDSAVYLCASSLEFSSYEQYFGPGTRLTVT.

This clone came up a few times. The chain combines TRBV27 with TRBJ2-7, with D possibly being TRBD2 (6 bases). Germline values: CDR1 MNHEY, CDR2 SMNVEV (reference sequence). The CDR3 has 15 amino acids. Trimming took 7 bases from V and 3 from J, leaving 19 bases between them. The CDR3 nucleotides are TGTGCCAGCAATAATCACGCGGGGAACCACTACGAGCAGTACTTC. This translates into CASNNHAGNHYEQYF.

The chain combines TRBV2 with TRBJ1-2; no reliable D call. The CDR3 spans 11 residues. The germline V gene encodes CDR1 SNHLY and CDR2 FYNNEI. Trimming stripped 3 bases from V and 4 bases from J, with 3 bases between. For the CDR3, the DNA is TGTGCCAGCAGTGACTTCTATGGCTACACCTTC. Protein product: CASSDFYGYTF.

The chain couples TRBV5-1 to TRBJ2-5; 12 nucleotides match TRBD1. The V segment lost 4 bases and the J segment 5 bases; nucleotides outside the gene matches: 9. CDR3 size: 16 residues. The germline gives CDR1 SGHRS, CDR2 YFSETQ. This CDR3 is CASSDRDRGRRETQYF. The CDR3 bases are TGCGCCAGCAGCGACCGGGACAGGGGGCGCCGGGAGACCCAGTACTTC.

V usage is TRBV6-5 and J usage is TRBJ2-7; 8 bases are a match to TRBD1. Per the germline V gene, CDR1 is MNHEY and CDR2 is SVGAGI. CDR3 length: 15 residues. The J segment lost 9 bases and the V segment lost 6 bases, leaving 16 bases of the junction unmatched. The CDR3: CASSSRTGNPRGQYF. The CDR3 DNA sequence: TGTGCCAGCAGCTCCCGGACAGGGAACCCCCGAGGGCAGTACTTC.

This clone was observed a few times. The sample contains more than one DNA sequence encoding this CDR3. The CDR3 loop is CASSSGGNEQFF. The CDR3 DNA is TGTGCCAGCAGTTCGGGGGGGAATGAGCAGTTCTTC. The rearrangement links TRBV28 to TRBJ2-1; TRBD2 agrees at 8 bases. This CDR3 has 12 residues. Germline V gives CDR1 MDHEN, CDR2 SYDVKM. V lost 4 bases to trimming and J lost 7 bases; unmatched junction nucleotides: 0.

This sequence joins TRBV6-6 and TRBJ2-7; D is possibly TRBD1 (9 bases). Germline-derived CDR1 and CDR2 are MNHNY and SVGAGI (reference sequence). V lost 6 bases and J 6 bases, leaving 18 bases between the germline ends. The CDR3 covers 14 residues. The CDR3, as DNA: TGTGCCAGCAGCGCCGGGACAGGGACTAGCGAGCAGTACTTC. Translating it yields CASSAGTGTSEQYF.

The chain employs TRBV28 and TRBJ2-5; a possible D gene is TRBD2 (5 bases). The CDR3 runs to 15 residues. V shed 1 base and J shed 1 base, with 10 bases lying between them. Germline CDR1 is MDHEN and CDR2 is SYDVKM. The CDR3 bases are TGTGCCAGCAGTTTATATCGAGGGAGCCAAGAGACCCAGTACTTC. Residues: CASSLYRGSQETQYF.

The J gene is TRBJ2-5, the V gene TRBV6-5; 12 bases agree with TRBD2. Unmatched junction bases numbered 6, after V lost 6 bases and J lost 4 bases. Germline values: CDR1 MNHEY, CDR2 SVGAGI. This CDR3 is built from 15 residues. CDR3 DNA: TGTGCCAGCAGCCTAGGACTAGCGGGAATAGAGACCCAGTACTTC. Translating gives CASSLGLAGIETQYF.

The J gene is TRBJ1-1, the V gene TRBV2; a weak D match, TRBD1 (5 bases). Trimming cost V 8 bases and J 5 bases, with 18 bases left between them. This CDR3 has 14 residues. The germline gives CDR1 SNHLY, CDR2 FYNNEI. The CDR3 nucleotides are TGTGCCAGCCCGGCGGAGGGGTCTATAACTGAAGCTTTCTTT. It is translated as CASPAEGSITEAFF. Full variable domain (remainder filled in from reference TRBV2 and TRBJ1-1): EPEVTQTPSHQVTQMGQEVILRCVPISNHLYFYWYRQILGQKVEFLVSFYNNEISEKSEIFDDQFSVERPDGSNFTLKIRSTKLEDSAMYFCASPAEGSITEAFFGQGTRLTVV.

V is TRBV5-6 and J is TRBJ1-1; D might be TRBD1 (5 bases). The germline V gene has CDR1 SGHDT and CDR2 YYEEEE. The CDR3 length is 15 residues. V was pared by 5 bases and J by 10 bases, with 24 bases between. CDR3 loop: CASSYRTATPGVAFF. The CDR3 DNA reads as TGTGCCAGCAGTTACCGGACGGCCACGCCGGGGGTAGCTTTCTTT.

V is TRBV4-1 and J is TRBJ1-2, with 8 bases identical to TRBD1. This CDR3 has 17 residues. Germline V gene data show CDR1 as MGHRA and CDR2 as YSYEKL. Germline trimming cut 4 bases from V and 6 bases from J; bases unmatched to any gene: 16. The CDR3: CASSPRSYQGARDGYTF. In DNA, the CDR3 is TGCGCCAGCAGCCCGCGTAGTTATCAGGGGGCCAGGGATGGCTACACCTTC.

The J gene is TRBJ2-3, the V gene TRBV27; 14 bases match TRBD2. Trimming cost V 5 bases and J 5 bases; bases outside gene matches: 3. Looked up from germline, CDR1 is MNHEY and CDR2 is SMNVEV (reference sequence). This CDR3 region has 15 residues. The CDR3 coding sequence is TGTGCCAGCAGTAAGGGACTAGCGGGAGAAGATACGCAGTATTTT. Its translation: CASSKGLAGEDTQYF.

V and J are TRBV27 and TRBJ2-1; 9 bases map to TRBD2. J lost 14 bases, V lost 5 bases, and 10 bases had no gene match. CDR3 length: 13 residues. CDR1 is MNHEY and CDR2 is SMNVEV in the germline V gene (reference sequence). Here the CDR3 reads CASSPPGREGKFF. CDR3 bases: TGTGCCAGCAGTCCCCCCGGGCGGGAGGGGAAGTTCTTC.

In its sample, this clone was seen a few times. V gene TRBV5-1 combines with J gene TRBJ2-6; TRBD2 matches 8 bases. V trimming: 0 bases; J trimming: 2 bases; junction bases outside the gene matches: 7. The V gene's germline CDR1 is SGHRS and CDR2 YFSETQ. The CDR3 is 18 amino acids. The CDR3: CASSLDVSGMAGANVLTF. For the CDR3, the DNA is TGCGCCAGCAGCTTGGATGTTAGCGGGATGGCTGGGGCCAACGTCCTGACTTTC.

The rearrangement joins TRBV28 to TRBJ2-3; 7 bases are shared with TRBD2. The CDR3 has 15 amino acids. Trimming removed 6 bases from V and 6 bases from J; junction bases left unmatched: 12. CDR1 is MDHEN, CDR2 SYDVKM, per germline. CDR3 loop: CASSTGLGSTDTQYF. The CDR3 region has the DNA TGTGCCAGCAGCACCGGACTAGGGTCGACGGATACGCAGTATTTT. Combining the CDR3 with reference TRBV28 and TRBJ2-3 gives the whole variable domain DVKVTQSSRYLVKRTGEKVFLECVQDMDHENMFWYRQDPGLGLRLIYFSYDVKMKEKGDIPEGYSVSREKKERFSLILESASTNQTSMYLCASSTGLGSTDTQYFGPGTRLTVL.

This rearrangement joins TRBV2 to TRBJ2-7; 7 nucleotides match TRBD1. This CDR3 region has 13 residues. V lost 6 bases, J lost 2 bases, and 4 bases stayed unmatched. Germline CDR1 is SNHLY and CDR2 is FYNNEI. The chain's CDR3 is CASSRQGPYEQYF. CDR3 in DNA: TGTGCCAGCAGCCGACAGGGTCCCTACGAGCAGTACTTC.

V usage is TRBV6-5 and J usage is TRBJ2-5; TRBD1 aligns across 7 bases. The J call could be wrong; TRBJ2-7 is a better fit for the DNA end. CDR1 is MNHEY and CDR2 is SVGAGI in the germline V gene. CDR3 length equals 13 residues. CDR3 sequence (DNA): TGTGCCAGCAGTCGGGACAGCACCTACGAGCAGTACTTC. Protein: CASSRDSTYEQYF.

Notes on this clone: The junction shows a germline mismatch at one end, possibly a read error. V gene TRBV19 combines with J gene TRBJ2-1; D perhaps matches TRBD2 (6 bases). This CDR3 is built from 13 residues. Germline CDR1 is LNHDA and CDR2 is SQIVND (reference sequence). The CDR3 is CASSRDSHNEQFF. The CDR3 DNA sequence: TGTGCCAGTAGTCGGGACTCCCACAATGAGCAGTTCTTC.

CDR3 sequence (DNA): TGTGCCAGCAGCCAAGTGACTAGCGTTGGCAATGAGCAGTTCTTC. Residues: CASSQVTSVGNEQFF. The chain recombines TRBV14 with TRBJ2-1; 8 nucleotides agree with TRBD2. V lost 1 base to trimming and J lost 6 bases; unmatched junction nucleotides: 5. Germline CDR1 and CDR2: SGHDN and FVKESK. This CDR3 is built from 15 residues.

The chain links TRBV10-3 to TRBJ2-1; 8 bases align to TRBD2. CDR3 size: 15 residues. Germline CDR1 ENHRY, CDR2 SYGVKD. After removal of 6 bases from V and 2 bases from J, the junction contained 6 bases not matched to a gene. CDR3 nucleotide sequence: TGTGCCATCAGCATAACTAGCGGAACCTACAATGAGCAGTTCTTC. Amino acids: CAISITSGTYNEQFF.

The chain links TRBV5-1 to TRBJ2-5, with TRBD1 matching 10 bases. Germline lookup yields CDR1 SGHRS and CDR2 YFSETQ. The CDR3 totals 14 residues. The V gene end was trimmed by 4 bases and the J gene end by 7 bases; junction bases not matched to a gene: 7. Here the CDR3 reads CASSPGTGDRTQYF. CDR3 in DNA: TGCGCCAGCAGCCCGGGGACAGGGGATCGGACCCAGTACTTC. The full variable domain, in which reference TRBV5-1 and TRBJ2-5 provide the parts outside the CDR3, is KAGVTQTPRYLIKTRGQQVTLSCSPISGHRSVSWYQQTPGQGLQFLFEYFSETQRNKGNFPGRFSGRQFSNSRSEMNVSTLELGDSALYLCASSPGTGDRTQYFGPGTRLLVL.